This TCR beta chain was sequenced for a study of cytomegalovirus exposure and HLA in healthy donors. Study as a whole: Roughly 180 million T cells yielded approximately 100 million unique TCR beta sequences, as an earlier analysis found. Of roughly 400 genotyped donors, about 80% grouped in the Caucasian-associated ancestry cluster.

PCR was performed using 60 Vbeta and 13 Jbeta primers. Only in-frame clones appear in the TCRdb table, and some are missing; sequencing was by immunoSEQ multiplex PCR. The sample totals some 70,000 clones. Study-level results: Fewer N-insertions (relative to the roughly 720-donor mean) were reportedly seen in an Asian-associated ancestry cluster in a later analysis.

Points on this clone: Its specificity is not known.

Germline values: CDR1 MNHNS, CDR2 SASEGT. The CDR3 totals 14 residues. The V gene lost 0 bases and the J gene lost 4 bases, with 7 bases spanning the gap. The chain is built from TRBV6-1 and TRBJ2-1; no clear D gene. The clonotype comes from a middle-aged man in good health and CMV-seronegative. Sequences were obtained from PBMCs. CDR3 nucleotide sequence: TGTGCCAGCAGTGAAGCCTACTTATACAATGAGCAGTTCTTC. Residues: CASSEAYLYNEQFF.